This T cell receptor beta chain was sequenced during a study of blood T cell repertoires in COVID-19. Authors' processing steps: For nucleated cells, counts were estimated from reference gene primer amplification. This table comes from immunoSEQ multiplex PCR, and its TCRdb copy is limited to in-frame clones, with some not included. V, J and clone size reflect that table, while D and trimming were determined from the DNA. This sample has some 320,000 clones; 89% occur once, and the top ten carry about 5.2%. The sample holds many counts of this clone. Source material: PBMCs or T cells enriched from blood (not recorded which). The origin of this receptor is a man in his sixties who had recovered from COVID-19.

The CDR3 loop is CASTRDSYEQYF. The CDR3 nucleotides read TGTGCCAGCACCCGGGACAGTTACGAGCAGTACTTC. The chain employs TRBV28 and TRBJ2-7; TRBD1 matches 7 bases. This CDR3 has 12 amino acids. Germline trimming cut 7 bases from V and 4 bases from J; bases unmatched to any gene: 4. From germline, CDR1 is MDHEN and CDR2 SYDVKM.